This TCR beta chain was documented in a study of cytomegalovirus exposure and HLA in healthy donors. Notes on the study in general: The study put around 180 TCR beta chains on its list as cytomegalovirus-associated.

This PCR relied on a set of 60 Vbeta primers and 13 Jbeta primers. The table came from immunoSEQ multiplex PCR; TCRdb's copy has only in-frame clones and leaves some out. This table holds over 70,000 clones, roughly 70% found once. This CDR3 has 16 residues. Per the germline V gene, CDR1 is SEHNR and CDR2 is FQNEAQ (reference sequence). With V trimmed by 5 bases and J by 5 bases, 11 bases remained unmatched. Note on this clone: The antigen remains undetermined.

Donors had nominal health at sampling but likely had unrecorded immune exposures. This chain connects TRBV7-9 to TRBJ1-4; 7 bases are shared with TRBD1. The source of this sequence is a man younger than 40 in good health and CMV-seronegative. The sequenced sample consisted of PBMCs. The CDR3 is CASSPGTAMGNEKLFF. The CDR3 DNA is TGTGCCAGCAGCCCAGGGACAGCAATGGGGAATGAAAAACTGTTTTTT.